The 32 T cell receptor beta chains given below trace back to one sample, sequenced in a study of response to subunit inactivated influenza vaccine. TCRdb ran MiXCR on the RT-PCR reads and lists one entry per CDR3 protein. The sample yields some 500,000 distinct CDR3 sequences, about 15% seen once. Sequences were derived from CD4+ T cells sorted from PBMCs, sampled roughly 24 months after vaccination. The source of these receptors is a man aged 50 to 75 who received an inactivated influenza vaccine.

This clonotype has only a few counts. In nucleotides, the CDR3 is TGTGCCAGCAGCTACCAATACTCAGGGGGGAGCACAGATACGCAGTATTTT. As protein: CASSYQYSGGSTDTQYF. V is TRBV3-1 and J is TRBJ2-3; D is possibly TRBD1 (7 bases). This CDR3 has 17 amino acids. The germline V gene encodes CDR1 LGHDT and CDR2 YNNKEL (reference sequence). V was shortened by 5 bases and J by 0 bases, with 18 bases between the two germline ends.

This clonotype showed up many times. The chain has TRBV7-9 and TRBJ2-7, with 7 positions matching TRBD1. V shed 2 bases and J 5 bases; nucleotides not matched to a gene: 12. The CDR3 spans 16 residues. CDR1 and CDR2 from the germline V gene are SEHNR and FQNEAQ (reference sequence). This CDR3 reads CASSLRRQGGMDEQYF. The CDR3, as DNA: TGTGCCAGCAGCTTAAGGCGACAGGGCGGAATGGACGAGCAGTACTTC. Full variable domain (outside the CDR3, taken from reference TRBV7-9 and TRBJ2-7): DTGVSQNPRHKITKRGQNVTFRCDPISEHNRLYWYRQTLGQGPEFLTYFQNEAQLEKSRLLSDRFSAERPKGSFSTLEIQRTEQGDSAMYLCASSLRRQGGMDEQYFGPGTRLTVT.

This clonotype was seen many times. The chain carries TRBV3-1 and TRBJ1-1, with 8 bases fitting TRBD1. The CDR3 is 14 residues long. V lost 3 bases to trimming and J lost 9 bases; unmatched junction nucleotides: 9. Looked up from germline, CDR1 is LGHDT and CDR2 is YNNKEL (reference sequence). The CDR3 nucleotides are TGTGCCAGCAGCCACCGGGACAGGCCACTCCAAGCTTTCTTT. Its translation: CASSHRDRPLQAFF.

Only a few counts were recorded for this clonotype. The chain has TRBV12-3 or TRBV12-4 and TRBJ2-3, with D possibly being TRBD2 (7 bases). V was pared by 0 bases and J by 4 bases, with 20 bases between. The CDR3 is 18 residues long. The CDR3 coding sequence is TGTGCCAGCAGTTTAGCGCTCTGGACTCCCGGGGGGCCAGATACGCAGTATTTT. Protein sequence: CASSLALWTPGGPDTQYF.

This clonotype was counted between two and nine times. The CDR3 DNA is TGCGCCAGCAGCCAGACCGGTAATGAAAAACTGTTTTTT. Protein: CASSQTGNEKLFF. This sequence joins TRBV5-1 and TRBJ1-4; D gene uncertain. This CDR3 has 13 amino acids. Between the trimmed V and J ends, which lost 4 bases and 4 bases, there was a span of 8 bases. Per germline, CDR1 SGHRS and CDR2 YFSETQ.

J is TRBJ2-7 and V is TRBV20-1, with TRBD2 matching 11 bases. With 6 bases clipped from V and 4 bases from J, the junction kept 8 bases outside the gene matches. Germline V gene data show CDR1 as DFQATT and CDR2 as SNEGSKA (reference sequence). This CDR3 has 14 residues. CDR3 residues: CSAWGGTSGYEQYF. The CDR3, as DNA: TGCAGTGCCTGGGGCGGGACTAGCGGTTACGAGCAGTACTTC.

V usage is TRBV20-1 and J usage is TRBJ2-7; 10 positions match TRBD2. There are 15 residues in the CDR3. Germline CDR1 is DFQATT and CDR2 is SNEGSKA (reference sequence). The CDR3 region is CSGRDPSGRADEQYF. The CDR3 DNA follows: TGCAGCGGCAGAGACCCCAGCGGGAGGGCCGACGAGCAGTACTTC.

This clonotype was seen a few times. The genes are TRBV18 and TRBJ1-1; D is unclear. Looked up from germline, CDR1 is KGHSH and CDR2 is LQKENI. The CDR3 is 13 residues long. The V and J ends lost 1 base and 1 base respectively, with 4 bases between them. The chain's CDR3 is CASSPLPNTEAFF. For the CDR3, the DNA is TGTGCCAGCTCACCACTCCCGAACACTGAAGCTTTCTTT.

This clonotype was recorded a few times. The V call is TRBV28, the J call TRBJ2-7; TRBD1 or TRBD2 may be the D gene (5 bases each). Trimming shortened V by 7 bases and J by 0 bases, and 13 bases separated the two germline ends. CDR1 is MDHEN and CDR2 is SYDVKM in the germline V gene. CDR3 length: 14 residues. The CDR3 loop reads CASTLRGYSYEQYF. The CDR3 bases are TGTGCCAGCACCCTCCGGGGCTACTCCTACGAGCAGTACTTC. The complete variable domain, with remaining parts taken from reference TRBV28 and TRBJ2-7, reads DVKVTQSSRYLVKRTGEKVFLECVQDMDHENMFWYRQDPGLGLRLIYFSYDVKMKEKGDIPEGYSVSREKKERFSLILESASTNQTSMYLCASTLRGYSYEQYFGPGTRLTVT.

This clonotype occurred a few times. This chain joins TRBV9 and TRBJ2-1, with TRBD1 identical over 12 bases. Germline V lookup: CDR1 SGDLS, CDR2 YYNGEE. The CDR3 is 18 residues long. Germline trimming cut 0 bases from V and 6 bases from J; bases unmatched to any gene: 10. The CDR3 DNA sequence: TGTGCCAGCAGCGTAGGTTTCTGGGACAGGGGGCTGCGCAATGAGCAGTTCTTC. Protein product: CASSVGFWDRGLRNEQFF.

This clonotype has a handful of counts. The junction does not match germline at one end; this may be a read error. The chain joins TRBV3-1 to TRBJ2-5; TRBD1 matches at 7 bases. This CDR3 has 15 amino acids. Germline V lookup: CDR1 LGHDT, CDR2 YNNKEL (reference sequence). The DNA of the CDR3 is TGTGCCAGCCGCCAGGGACAGACTTTCCAAGAGACCCAGTACTTC. Protein sequence: CASRQGQTFQETQYF.

The J gene is TRBJ2-7, the V gene TRBV18, with unresolved D. V lost 3 bases and J 3 bases, leaving 9 bases between the germline ends. Germline CDR1 reads KGHSH; CDR2 reads LQKENI. CDR3 length: 13 amino acids. The CDR3 nucleotides are TGTGCCAGCTCACCCTCACGTGTCTACGAGCAGTACTTC. This codes for CASSPSRVYEQYF.

This clonotype appeared a few times. This rearrangement joins TRBV5-1 to TRBJ2-1; D unresolved. V lost 0 bases to trimming and J lost 8 bases, with 6 bases between them. Germline V gives CDR1 SGHRS, CDR2 YFSETQ. This CDR3 spans 12 amino acids. The CDR3 region has the DNA TGCGCCAGCAGCTTGGGGTGGGATGAGCAGTTCTTC. Translating it yields CASSLGWDEQFF.

A few counts support this clonotype. The V gene is TRBV4-3, the J gene TRBJ1-5, with 9 bases lining up with TRBD1. The CDR3 covers 16 residues. The ends lost 0 bases at V and 5 bases at J; junction bases unmatched: 5. The V gene's germline CDR1 is LGHNA and CDR2 YSLEER. The CDR3 DNA sequence: TGCGCCAGCAGCCAAGATTGGGGACAGGGTTATCAGCCCCAGCATTTT. This encodes CASSQDWGQGYQPQHF.

This clonotype has at least ten counts. The rearrangement joins TRBV9 to TRBJ2-1, with D uncertain. Trimming shortened V by 4 bases and J by 0 bases, and 8 bases separated the two germline ends. CDR1 is SGDLS and CDR2 is YYNGEE in the germline V gene. The CDR3 length is 14 residues. The CDR3 loop is CASSRESSYNEQFF. The CDR3 nucleotides read TGTGCCAGCAGCAGGGAAAGCTCCTACAATGAGCAGTTCTTC.

The chain employs TRBV4-3 and TRBJ1-2; 7 bases are shared with TRBD1. The trim removed 1 base at V and 6 bases at J, leaving 2 bases unmatched. Looked up from germline, CDR1 is LGHNA and CDR2 is YSLEER. This CDR3 region has 13 residues. This chain's CDR3 is CASSQVQGDGYTF. In nucleotides, the CDR3 is TGCGCCAGCAGCCAAGTCCAGGGGGATGGCTACACCTTC.

This clonotype was detected a few times. The chain is built from TRBV6-2 or TRBV6-3 and TRBJ1-5, with TRBD1 as a possible D gene (5 bases). Germline assignment: CDR1 MNHEY and CDR2 SVGEGT. The germline V and J ends were trimmed by 10 bases and 4 bases, with 17 bases remaining between them. This CDR3 has 14 residues. CDR3 in amino acids: CATLRGGSNQPQHF. The DNA of the CDR3 is TGTGCCACCCTGCGGGGGGGGAGTAATCAGCCCCAGCATTTT.

This clonotype was observed at least ten times. The V and J genes are TRBV10-3 and TRBJ2-7, with D possibly matching TRBD1 (6 bases). Trimming removed 2 bases from V and 6 bases from J, with 14 bases in between. CDR1 is ENHRY and CDR2 is SYGVKD in the germline V gene. This CDR3 spans 14 amino acids. As DNA, the CDR3 is TGTGCCATCAGTGAGGGCAGGGGCCGCAGCGAGCAGTACTTC. This gives the protein CAISEGRGRSEQYF.

This clonotype was seen only a few times. This chain joins TRBV5-1 and TRBJ1-4, with unresolved D. V was trimmed by 7 bases and J by 8 bases, leaving 15 bases between them. The CDR3 spans 13 residues. The V gene's germline CDR1 is SGHRS and CDR2 YFSETQ. The CDR3 nucleotides are TGCGCCAGCCAGCGTGCCGAGTCGGAAAAACTGTTTTTT. Its protein product is CASQRAESEKLFF.

Details on this clonotype: An end of the junction does not agree with germline; a read error may underlie this. The rearrangement links TRBV12-3 or TRBV12-4 to TRBJ2-2; the D gene is possibly TRBD2 (7 bases). CDR3 length: 16 residues. CDR3 sequence reads: CASRRGGLGNTGELFF. The CDR3, as DNA: TGTGCCAGCAGAAGGGGGGGTTTGGGGAACACTGGGGAGCTGTTTTTT.

This clonotype has only a few counts. The chain combines TRBV28 with TRBJ2-1, with 10 bases matching TRBD1. J gave up 8 bases and V 5 bases, and 12 bases lay outside the gene matches. CDR1 and CDR2 from the germline V gene are MDHEN and SYDVKM. This CDR3 is 16 amino acids long. The CDR3 nucleotides are TGTGCCAGCAGTCGAGATCCGGGACAGGGGTCGCATGAGCAGTTCTTC. It specifies CASSRDPGQGSHEQFF.

The chain has TRBV4-1 and TRBJ2-5; 11 bases agree with TRBD1. V trimming: 0 bases; J trimming: 7 bases; junction bases outside the gene matches: 1. Germline V lookup: CDR1 MGHRA, CDR2 YSYEKL. The CDR3 spans 14 residues. Here the CDR3 DNA reads TGCGCCAGCAGCCAAGACGGGACAGGGGGGACCCAGTACTTC. Residues: CASSQDGTGGTQYF.

The rearrangement uses TRBV11-2 and TRBJ2-7; D is perhaps TRBD2 (5 bases). CDR3 length: 16 amino acids. V lost 3 bases and J 0 bases, leaving 15 bases between the germline ends. Germline CDR1 reads SGHAT; CDR2 reads FQNNGV. CDR3 in amino acids: CASSFDRGRPSYEQYF. In DNA form, the CDR3 reads TGTGCCAGCAGCTTTGACCGGGGAAGACCCTCCTACGAGCAGTACTTC.

This clonotype was recorded a few times. The genes are TRBV7-2 and TRBJ2-5; D uncertain. The CDR3 has 15 amino acids. Trimming shortened V by 3 bases and J by 2 bases, and 13 bases separated the two germline ends. From germline, CDR1 is SGHTA and CDR2 FQGNSA. The CDR3 region has the DNA TGTGCCAGCAGCTTTTTCCGCCGGCAACAAGAGACCCAGTACTTC. Its translation: CASSFFRRQQETQYF.

This chain joins TRBV4-3 and TRBJ2-3, with D possibly matching TRBD1 (6 bases). The CDR3 is 15 amino acids. V lost 1 base, J lost 4 bases, and 12 bases lay in between. The germline CDR1 and CDR2 sequences are LGHNA and YSLEER. The CDR3 protein is CASSQAHRASDTQYF. CDR3 DNA sequence: TGCGCCAGCAGCCAAGCCCACAGGGCATCAGATACGCAGTATTTT.

V and J are TRBV5-1 and TRBJ2-7; D perhaps matches TRBD2 (5 bases). The CDR3 has 15 residues. The V gene's germline CDR1 is SGHRS and CDR2 YFSETQ. Trimming removed 6 bases from V and 0 bases from J, with 16 bases in between. CDR3 in amino acids: CASNVGAGSSYEQYF. CDR3 coding DNA: TGCGCCAGCAACGTTGGTGCGGGTAGCTCCTACGAGCAGTACTTC. The full variable domain, completed using reference TRBV5-1 and TRBJ2-7, is KAGVTQTPRYLIKTRGQQVTLSCSPISGHRSVSWYQQTPGQGLQFLFEYFSETQRNKGNFPGRFSGRQFSNSRSEMNVSTLELGDSALYLCASNVGAGSSYEQYFGPGTRLTVT.

The sample holds a few counts of this clonotype. CDR3 amino acids: CSVQTGRTEAFF. CDR3 DNA sequence: TGCAGCGTTCAGACAGGGCGAACTGAAGCTTTCTTT. This chain joins TRBV29-1 and TRBJ1-1; 7 bases match TRBD1. The ends lost 5 bases at V and 5 bases at J; junction bases unmatched: 5. This CDR3 comprises 12 residues. Looked up from germline, CDR1 is SQVTM and CDR2 is ANQGSEA.

A few counts support this clonotype. This chain joins TRBV20-1 and TRBJ1-4; 7 bases agree with TRBD1. V lost 6 bases, J lost 10 bases, and 2 bases stayed unmatched. The CDR3 runs 10 residues. CDR1 and CDR2 from the germline V gene are DFQATT and SNEGSKA (reference sequence). In nucleotides, the CDR3 is TGCAGTGCAGCAGGGGGAAAACTGTTTTTT. Translating it yields CSAAGGKLFF.

The rearrangement uses TRBV11-1 and TRBJ2-3, with D unclear. The CDR3 totals 20 residues. Per germline, CDR1 SGHAT and CDR2 FQDESV (reference sequence). V was trimmed by 0 bases and J by 0 bases, leaving 22 bases between them. This CDR3 reads CASSLAPRHSTASSTDTQYF. DNA for the CDR3: TGTGCCAGCAGCTTAGCGCCGCGGCATAGTACAGCTTCTAGCACAGATACGCAGTATTTT.

This clonotype was picked up a small number of times. This rearrangement joins TRBV12-3 or TRBV12-4 to TRBJ1-6; possibly TRBD1 for D (6 bases). With 5 bases removed from V and 7 bases from J, the gap between germline ends came to 15 bases. There are 15 residues in the CDR3. CDR3 in amino acids: CASSRTATINSPLHF. As DNA, the CDR3 is TGTGCCAGCAGTAGGACAGCTACCATCAATTCACCCCTCCACTTT.

This CDR3 reads CASSLDPSLEQYF. In nucleotides, the CDR3 is TGTGCCAGCAGCTTAGATCCTAGCCTCGAGCAGTACTTC. This rearrangement joins TRBV7-8 to TRBJ2-7; a weak D match, TRBD2 (5 bases). The germline V and J ends were trimmed by 1 base and 6 bases, with 10 bases remaining between them. This CDR3 is 13 amino acids long. Germline assignment: CDR1 SGHVS and CDR2 FQNEAQ.

There are a few counts of this clonotype. The CDR3 nucleotides read TGCAGCGTTGGGGGACTAGCGGGATTAAATGAGCAGTTCTTC. The encoded protein is CSVGGLAGLNEQFF. The chain has TRBV29-1 and TRBJ2-1; 13 nucleotides align to TRBD2. Germline lookup yields CDR1 SQVTM and CDR2 ANQGSEA. Trimming at V came to 4 bases and at J to 7 bases, leaving 4 bases not matched to a gene. CDR3 length: 14 amino acids.